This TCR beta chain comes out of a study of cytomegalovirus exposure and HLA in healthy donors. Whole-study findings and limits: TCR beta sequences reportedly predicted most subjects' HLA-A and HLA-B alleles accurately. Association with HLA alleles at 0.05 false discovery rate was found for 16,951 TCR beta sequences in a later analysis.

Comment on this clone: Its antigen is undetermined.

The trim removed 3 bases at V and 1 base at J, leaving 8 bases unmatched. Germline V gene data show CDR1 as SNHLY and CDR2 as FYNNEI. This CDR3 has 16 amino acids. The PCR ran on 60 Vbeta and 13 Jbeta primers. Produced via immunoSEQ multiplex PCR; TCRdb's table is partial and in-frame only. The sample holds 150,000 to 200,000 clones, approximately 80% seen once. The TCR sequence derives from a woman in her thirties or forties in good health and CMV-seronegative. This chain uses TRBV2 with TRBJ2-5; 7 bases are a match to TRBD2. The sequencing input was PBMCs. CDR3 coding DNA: TGTGCCAGCAGTGACCCGATGGGAGGGCGCCAAGAGACCCAGTACTTC. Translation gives CASSDPMGGRQETQYF.